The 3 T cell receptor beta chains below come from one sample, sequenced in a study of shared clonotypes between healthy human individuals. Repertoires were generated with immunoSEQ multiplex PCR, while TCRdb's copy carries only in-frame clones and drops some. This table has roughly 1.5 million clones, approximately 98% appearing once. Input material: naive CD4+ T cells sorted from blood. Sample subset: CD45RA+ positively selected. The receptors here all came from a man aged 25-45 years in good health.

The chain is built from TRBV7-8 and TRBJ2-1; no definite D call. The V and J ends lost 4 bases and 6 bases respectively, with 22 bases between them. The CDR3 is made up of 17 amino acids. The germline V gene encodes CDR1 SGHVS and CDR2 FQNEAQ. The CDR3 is CASSSEVVGLRSNEQFF. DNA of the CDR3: TGTGCCAGCAGCTCCGAAGTTGTGGGCCTGAGGAGCAATGAGCAGTTCTTC. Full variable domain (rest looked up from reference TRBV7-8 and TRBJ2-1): GAGVSQSPRYKVAKRGQDVALRCDPISGHVSLFWYQQALGQGPEFLTYFQNEAQLDKSGLPSDRFFAERPEGSVSTLKIQRTQQEDSAVYLCASSSEVVGLRSNEQFFGPGTRLTVL.

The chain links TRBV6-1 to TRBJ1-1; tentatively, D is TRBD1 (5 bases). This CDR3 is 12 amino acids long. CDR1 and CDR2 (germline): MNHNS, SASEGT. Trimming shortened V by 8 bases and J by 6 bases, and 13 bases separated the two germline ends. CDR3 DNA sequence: TGTGCCAGCGGACACCAGCGTGCTGAAGCTTTCTTT. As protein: CASGHQRAEAFF.

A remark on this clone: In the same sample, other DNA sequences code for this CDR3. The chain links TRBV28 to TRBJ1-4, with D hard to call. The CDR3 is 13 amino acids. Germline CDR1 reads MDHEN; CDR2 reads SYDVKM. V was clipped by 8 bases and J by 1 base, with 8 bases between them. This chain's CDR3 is CASSRGTNEKLFF. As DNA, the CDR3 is TGTGCCAGCTCGCGGGGAACTAATGAAAAACTGTTTTTT.